These 30 T cell receptor beta chains originate from one sample sequenced in a study of blood T cell repertoires in COVID-19. The repertoire was sequenced with immunoSEQ multiplex PCR; TCRdb's copy has only in-frame clones and lacks some. The sample carries around 300,000 clones, about 91% recorded once. The sequencing input was peripheral blood. Receptors originate from a woman aged 25 to 39 with COVID-19, enrolled during active disease.

This rearrangement joins TRBV7-9 to TRBJ1-6, with D possibly matching TRBD1 (6 bases). Trimming pared 4 bases from V and 0 bases from J, leaving 19 bases between. CDR1 and CDR2 from the germline V gene are SEHNR and FQNEAQ (reference sequence). The CDR3 is 19 residues long. This CDR3 reads CASSSWGQAEGSYNSPLHF. Written as DNA, the CDR3 is TGTGCCAGCAGCTCCTGGGGGCAGGCGGAAGGCTCCTATAATTCACCCCTCCACTTT.

V and J are TRBV7-2 and TRBJ2-3, with D maybe TRBD2 (7 bases). Germline CDR1 is SGHTA and CDR2 is FQGNSA. Trimming took 4 bases from V and 4 from J, leaving 18 bases between them. The CDR3 is 16 residues long. This CDR3 reads CASSSNRGGFSDTQYF. The CDR3 nucleotides are TGTGCCAGCAGCTCAAATAGGGGGGGTTTTTCAGATACGCAGTATTTT.

The DNA for the CDR3 is TGTGCCAGCAGCTTGCGGCGGCAGGGGGGCAATGAGCAGTTCTTC. It is translated as CASSLRRQGGNEQFF. V usage is TRBV5-4 and J usage is TRBJ2-1; tentative D call: TRBD1 (7 bases). This CDR3 has 15 amino acids. V gave up 1 base and J gave up 6 bases, with 14 bases separating them. CDR1 and CDR2 (germline): SGHNT, YYREEE (reference sequence).

The V call is TRBV12-3 or TRBV12-4, the J call TRBJ1-2, with TRBD1 identical over 7 bases. After removal of 6 bases from V and 2 bases from J, the junction contained 3 bases not matched to a gene. The length of the CDR3 is 13 residues. The DNA for the CDR3 is TGTGCCAGCAGGGGGGACAGAAACTATGGCTACACCTTC. Translated, it gives CASRGDRNYGYTF.

The chain couples TRBV10-3 to TRBJ1-1, with D unclear. The V end lost 4 bases, the J end lost 3 bases, and 6 bases lay between the germline ends. From germline, CDR1 is ENHRY and CDR2 SYGVKD. The CDR3 covers 12 residues. CDR3 in DNA: TGTGCCATCAGTGGGGCAGACACTGAAGCTTTCTTT. This sequence encodes CAISGADTEAFF.

This clone was recorded only once. CDR3 sequence reads: CASSYRSTDTQYF. CDR3 in DNA: TGTGCCAGCAGTTACAGATCCACAGATACGCAGTATTTT. The chain employs TRBV2 and TRBJ2-3; D is unclear. Deletions cut 5 bases from V and 2 bases from J, with 8 bases between. This CDR3 comprises 13 residues. Germline V CDR1 and CDR2: SNHLY, FYNNEI.

The chain has TRBV7-9 and TRBJ1-2; 8 bases are shared with TRBD1. Germline V gives CDR1 SEHNR, CDR2 FQNEAQ (reference sequence). With 0 bases clipped from V and 2 bases from J, the junction kept 2 bases outside the gene matches. The CDR3 runs 15 residues. CDR3 nucleotide sequence: TGTGCCAGCAGCTTAGCAGACAGGGGCAACTATGGCTACACCTTC. This gives the protein CASSLADRGNYGYTF. The variable domain in full, completed from reference TRBV7-9 and TRBJ1-2, reads DTGVSQNPRHKITKRGQNVTFRCDPISEHNRLYWYRQTLGQGPEFLTYFQNEAQLEKSRLLSDRFSAERPKGSFSTLEIQRTEQGDSAMYLCASSLADRGNYGYTFGSGTRLTVV.

The chain combines TRBV9 with TRBJ2-3, with D maybe TRBD2 (7 bases). This CDR3 is built from 16 residues. Per germline, CDR1 SGDLS and CDR2 YYNGEE. The ends were cut back, 0 bases at V and 5 bases at J, with 16 bases in the middle. The CDR3 region is CASSVGRGANLDTQYF. In nucleotides, the CDR3 is TGTGCCAGCAGCGTAGGACGGGGGGCCAACCTAGATACGCAGTATTTT.

The V and J genes are TRBV6-5 and TRBJ2-7, with D maybe TRBD2 (6 bases). The CDR3 runs 14 residues. The V end lost 4 bases, the J end lost 2 bases, and 12 bases lay between the germline ends. Germline CDR1 reads MNHEY; CDR2 reads SVGAGI. In DNA, the CDR3 is TGTGCCAGCAGTTCGGGACTTTATGCCTACGAGCAGTACTTC. Translating gives CASSSGLYAYEQYF.

This clone was observed once. The sample has other DNA sequences that encode this CDR3 too. The V call is TRBV2, the J call TRBJ1-2; TRBD1 might be the D (5 bases). The CDR3 consists of 13 residues. The V gene's germline CDR1 is SNHLY and CDR2 FYNNEI. Trimming shortened V by 4 bases and J by 4 bases, and 10 bases separated the two germline ends. The DNA of the CDR3 is TGTGCCAGCAGTGTAAGGGGTGGCTATGGCTACACCTTC. It translates to CASSVRGGYGYTF.

V is TRBV2 and J is TRBJ2-7; TRBD1 is a possible D gene (6 bases). V was pared by 6 bases and J by 2 bases, with 17 bases between. Germline CDR1 is SNHLY and CDR2 is FYNNEI. The length of the CDR3 is 15 residues. CDR3 coding DNA: TGTGCCAGCAGCACTTCAGGGGCCCCGACCTACGAGCAGTACGTC. This codes for CASSTSGAPTYEQYV.

This chain connects TRBV28 to TRBJ1-2; maybe TRBD1 (5 bases). V lost 2 bases and J 4 bases, leaving 8 bases between the germline ends. CDR1 and CDR2 from the germline V gene are MDHEN and SYDVKM. The CDR3 length is 13 residues. DNA for the CDR3: TGTGCCAGCAGTTTAAACGGGGGCTATGGCTACACCTTC. This sequence encodes CASSLNGGYGYTF.

The chain combines TRBV28 with TRBJ1-2; D uncertain. The CDR3 covers 15 residues. V shed 3 bases and J shed 6 bases, with 17 bases lying between them. Germline V CDR1 and CDR2: MDHEN, SYDVKM. CDR3 amino acids: CASSFRPIGAHGYTF. CDR3 nucleotides: TGTGCCAGCAGTTTTAGACCAATTGGAGCCCATGGCTACACCTTC.

This chain uses TRBV6-5 with TRBJ1-1; TRBD1 is a possible D gene (6 bases). Trimming shortened V by 2 bases and J by 6 bases, and 13 bases separated the two germline ends. The V gene's germline CDR1 is MNHEY and CDR2 SVGAGI. CDR3 size: 14 residues. The CDR3 nucleotides are TGTGCCAGCAGTTACAGGACAGACCACTCTGAAGCTTTCTTT. Translating gives CASSYRTDHSEAFF.

V is TRBV11-2 and J is TRBJ2-5; the D gene is possibly TRBD1 (6 bases). Germline CDR1 and CDR2: SGHAT and FQNNGV. Trimming left V 4 bases short and J 1 base short, with 13 bases between. The CDR3 runs 15 residues. This chain's CDR3 is CASSSRGNLQETQYF. DNA of the CDR3: TGTGCCAGCAGCTCTAGGGGGAACCTCCAAGAGACCCAGTACTTC.

The CDR3 DNA reads as TGTGCCAGCAGAGAGCGGAGCACAGATACGCAGTATTTT. Protein: CASRERSTDTQYF. The chain joins TRBV2 to TRBJ2-3, with D possibly being TRBD2 (5 bases). CDR3 size: 13 residues. V lost 6 bases, J lost 0 bases, and 7 bases lay in between. Germline V gene sequence: CDR1 SNHLY, CDR2 FYNNEI.

V and J are TRBV11-3 and TRBJ2-1; 7 bases are shared with TRBD2. V shed 5 bases, J shed 1 base, and the junction held 8 bases outside the gene matches. The CDR3 is made up of 16 amino acids. Germline-derived CDR1 and CDR2 are SGHNT and YENEEA. The CDR3 loop reads CASSPWEGQSYNEQFF. CDR3 nucleotides: TGTGCCAGCAGCCCCTGGGAGGGCCAATCCTACAATGAGCAGTTCTTC.

The chain couples TRBV11-2 to TRBJ1-4, with D hard to call. Looked up from germline, CDR1 is SGHAT and CDR2 is FQNNGV. V lost 5 bases and J lost 10, with 14 bases in between. The length of the CDR3 is 13 residues. CDR3 sequence (DNA): TGTGCCAGCAGCGAGCCGGCGGGTGGAAAACTGTTTTTT. It yields the protein CASSEPAGGKLFF.

This chain links TRBV7-9 with TRBJ1-1; D remains unclear. The CDR3 is 12 residues long. Germline V lookup: CDR1 SEHNR, CDR2 FQNEAQ (reference sequence). V was shortened by 3 bases and J by 2 bases, with 4 bases between the two germline ends. DNA for the CDR3: TGTGCCAGCAGCTTTCTCAACACTGAAGCTTTCTTT. Protein sequence: CASSFLNTEAFF.

The chain carries TRBV5-6 and TRBJ1-6; D not certain. Germline values: CDR1 SGHDT, CDR2 YYEEEE. Trimming removed 0 bases from V and 0 bases from J, with 10 bases in between. This CDR3 comprises 17 residues. The CDR3 loop is CASSLGIRGSYNSPLHF. The CDR3 DNA sequence: TGTGCCAGCAGCTTGGGCATCAGAGGCTCCTATAATTCACCCCTCCACTTT.

CDR3 loop: CASSLWWDSRSSYNEQFF. CDR3 coding DNA: TGTGCCAGCAGTTTATGGTGGGACTCCCGATCTTCCTACAATGAGCAGTTCTTC. The chain employs TRBV27 and TRBJ2-1; D might be TRBD2 (6 bases). CDR1 MNHEY and CDR2 SMNVEV come from the germline V gene (reference sequence). V dropped 1 base and J dropped 1 base, with 17 bases sitting between them. This CDR3 region has 18 residues.

This chain links TRBV3-1 (or the pseudogene TRBV3-2) with TRBJ2-2, with a tentative D call TRBD2 (5 bases). Trimming removed 0 bases at V and 5 bases at J, with 7 bases between. The CDR3 loop spans 14 amino acids. Germline CDR1 is LGHDT and CDR2 is YNNKEL (reference sequence). The DNA of the CDR3 is TGTGCCAGCAGCCAAGATACGGGAACCGGGGAGCTGTTTTTT. This gives the protein CASSQDTGTGELFF.

The chain is built from TRBV27 and TRBJ1-2; 7 bases are a match to TRBD1. CDR3 length equals 14 residues. V dropped 6 bases and J dropped 4; count of bases not matched to a gene: 8. Germline assignment: CDR1 MNHEY and CDR2 SMNVEV (reference sequence). The DNA of the CDR3 is TGTGCCAGCAGCCAGACAGGGTCCTCCTATGGCTACACCTTC. It yields the protein CASSQTGSSYGYTF.

The V call is TRBV5-6, the J call TRBJ2-7, with TRBD1 matching 8 bases. Germline values: CDR1 SGHDT, CDR2 YYEEEE. V was pared by 3 bases and J by 4 bases, with 12 bases of the junction left unmatched. CDR3 length equals 16 residues. In DNA, the CDR3 is TGTGCCAGCAGCTCTTGGACAGGGACGTGGCGATACGAGCAGTACGTC. It is translated as CASSSWTGTWRYEQYV.

This rearrangement joins TRBV18 to TRBJ1-1, with D possibly TRBD1 on 5 matching bases. The CDR3 extends over 16 amino acids. The V and J ends lost 1 base and 1 base respectively, with 13 bases between them. The germline gives CDR1 KGHSH, CDR2 LQKENI. CDR3 protein: CASSPRVATANTEAFF. The CDR3 DNA reads as TGTGCCAGCTCACCACGGGTGGCGACAGCGAACACTGAAGCTTTCTTT. The whole variable domain, filled in from reference TRBV18 and TRBJ1-1, reads NAGVMQNPRHLVRRRGQEARLRCSPMKGHSHVYWYRQLPEEGLKFMVYLQKENIIDESGMPKERFSAEFPKEGPSILRIQQVVRGDSAAYFCASSPRVATANTEAFFGQGTRLTVV.

The chain employs TRBV2 and TRBJ1-2, with a tentative D call TRBD1 (5 bases). Germline loops: CDR1 SNHLY, CDR2 FYNNEI. This CDR3 comprises 15 residues. Trimming removed 7 bases from V and 2 bases from J, with 17 bases in between. The CDR3 is CASIQETEVNYGYTF. DNA for the CDR3: TGTGCCAGCATCCAAGAGACAGAAGTCAACTATGGCTACACCTTC.

The V gene is TRBV28, the J gene TRBJ2-1; TRBD2 aligns across 7 bases. Germline CDR1 and CDR2: MDHEN and SYDVKM. Losses at the gene ends were 2 bases for V and 3 bases for J; bases not matched to a gene: 4. The CDR3 extends over 15 amino acids. In DNA form, the CDR3 reads TGTGCCAGCAGTTTAACGGCGGGGGACTACAATGAGCAGTTCTTC. This gives the protein CASSLTAGDYNEQFF.

The J gene is TRBJ1-5, the V gene TRBV6-2 or TRBV6-3; D perhaps matches TRBD1 (5 bases). V shed 1 base and J shed 3 bases, with 16 bases lying between them. This CDR3 region has 17 residues. Germline V gene sequence: CDR1 MNHEY, CDR2 SVGEGT. The CDR3 here is CASSYFRQYQLNQPQHF. The CDR3 coding sequence is TGTGCCAGCAGTTACTTCAGACAGTACCAGCTCAATCAGCCCCAGCATTTT.

This chain connects TRBV19 to TRBJ1-5; D call uncertain. This CDR3 spans 14 amino acids. Trimming left V 5 bases short and J 7 bases short, with 15 bases between. Germline values: CDR1 LNHDA, CDR2 SQIVND (reference sequence). Written as DNA, the CDR3 is TGTGCCAGTAGTCCCCCTTTGGAGAACCAGCCCCAGCATTTT. Translated: CASSPPLENQPQHF.

V usage is TRBV5-4 and J usage is TRBJ2-1, with 7 positions matching TRBD1. Trimming at V came to 0 bases and at J to 6 bases, leaving 3 bases not matched to a gene. This CDR3 contains 14 residues. CDR1 and CDR2 from the germline V gene are SGHNT and YYREEE (reference sequence). The CDR3 loop reads CASSLGAGGNEQFF. In nucleotides, the CDR3 is TGTGCCAGCAGCTTGGGTGCAGGGGGCAATGAGCAGTTCTTC. The full variable domain, its missing parts supplied by reference TRBV5-4 and TRBJ2-1, is ETGVTQSPTHLIKTRGQQVTLRCSSQSGHNTVSWYQQALGQGPQFIFQYYREEENGRGNFPPRFSGLQFPNYSSELNVNALELDDSALYLCASSLGAGGNEQFFGPGTRLTVL.